The sequence of this T cell receptor beta chain was determined in a study of cytomegalovirus exposure and HLA in healthy donors. Clones were read by immunoSEQ multiplex PCR, and TCRdb kept only the in-frame ones, dropping some. The data show hundreds of thousands of clones, roughly 90% seen once. The V gene's germline CDR1 is SGHTA and CDR2 FQGNSA. With 5 bases removed from V and 8 bases from J, the gap between germline ends came to 15 bases. The length of the CDR3 is 14 residues. This receptor was taken from a woman aged 18-29 years in good health and CMV-seronegative. Sample: PBMCs. The chain uses TRBV7-2 and TRBJ1-4, with D possibly matching TRBD1 (6 bases). The CDR3 sequence: CASSRTDSGEKLFF. CDR3 nucleotides: TGTGCCAGCAGCCGTACGGACAGTGGAGAAAAACTGTTTTTT.